This T cell receptor (beta chain) was recovered during a study of blood T cell repertoires in COVID-19. The overall study: Italy, Spain and the United States were the sources of the convalescent and acute COVID-19 samples. Sample material is recorded as cDNA or gDNA derived from T cells, B-cell-depleted T cells, or PBMCs.

Original processing notes: Amplification with reference gene primers provided the estimates of nucleated cell counts. This table comes from immunoSEQ multiplex PCR, and its TCRdb copy is limited to in-frame clones, with some not included. V and J calls and clone size follow that table, whereas D and trimming were derived from the DNA. The data hold 200,000 to 300,000 clones, with about 87% observed a single time. This CDR3 has 15 amino acids. V dropped 4 bases and J dropped 4 bases, with 15 bases sitting between them. From germline, CDR1 is ENHRY and CDR2 SYGVKD. It was during active infection that Seattle patients were enrolled and then longitudinally followed.

The clonotype was recovered from a woman aged 60 to 75 with COVID-19, enrolled during active disease. The gene calls are TRBV10-3 and TRBJ2-3; TRBD2 might be the D (5 bases). The sample was peripheral blood. CDR3 DNA sequence: TGTGCCATCAGTGCGGACCGCGGAGGTCCAGATACGCAGTATTTT. It specifies CAISADRGGPDTQYF.